The 18 T cell receptor beta chains listed next were all sequenced from one sample in a study of blood T cell repertoires in COVID-19. Assay used: immunoSEQ multiplex PCR; TCRdb lists only in-frame clones, some missing. The repertoire holds over 150,000 clones, with more than 80% as singletons. Sequenced sample: peripheral blood. The receptor source for this set is a woman of 80 years or more with COVID-19, enrolled during active disease.

The chain has TRBV6-6 and TRBJ2-5; D not resolved. Germline V CDR1 and CDR2: MNHNY, SVGAGI (reference sequence). V dropped 2 bases and J dropped 1 base, with 8 bases sitting between them. CDR3 length equals 14 residues. The chain's CDR3 is CASSYISAQETQYF. CDR3 bases: TGTGCCAGCAGTTACATAAGCGCCCAAGAGACCCAGTACTTC.

There are a few counts of this clone. The chain combines TRBV2 with TRBJ1-2; 11 bases align to TRBD1. There are 14 residues in the CDR3. V shed 6 bases, J shed 4 bases, and the junction held 4 bases outside the gene matches. Looked up from germline, CDR1 is SNHLY and CDR2 is FYNNEI. CDR3 bases: TGTGCCAGCAGGGGGACAGGGGGAATCTATGGCTACACCTTC. Its translation is CASRGTGGIYGYTF.

The rearrangement joins TRBV6-1 to TRBJ2-1; D is unclear. Germline CDR1 reads MNHNS; CDR2 reads SASEGT. V lost 2 bases to trimming and J lost 0 bases, with 8 bases between them. This CDR3 has 15 residues. This chain's CDR3 is CASSESPSSYNEQFF. In DNA form, the CDR3 reads TGTGCCAGCAGTGAATCCCCTAGCTCCTACAATGAGCAGTTCTTC.

The chain combines TRBV3-1 (or the pseudogene TRBV3-2) with TRBJ2-6; perhaps TRBD2 as D (5 bases). Germline values: CDR1 LGHDT, CDR2 YNNKEL (reference sequence). This CDR3 is 16 amino acids long. V was shortened by 2 bases and J by 0 bases, with 8 bases between the two germline ends. The CDR3 protein is CASSQQTTSGANVLTF. The CDR3 DNA follows: TGTGCCAGCAGCCAACAGACTACCTCTGGGGCCAACGTCCTGACTTTC.

In its sample, this clone was seen once. The chain recombines TRBV9 with TRBJ2-1; 9 positions agree with TRBD2. V lost 0 bases to trimming and J lost 12 bases; unmatched junction nucleotides: 4. The length of the CDR3 is 13 residues. Germline V CDR1 and CDR2: SGDLS, YYNGEE. This chain's CDR3 is CASSVGLAGSQFF. In DNA form, the CDR3 reads TGTGCCAGCAGCGTAGGGCTAGCGGGATCGCAGTTCTTC.

The gene calls are TRBV12-3 or TRBV12-4 and TRBJ2-7; TRBD1 aligns across 7 bases. Trimming cost V 6 bases and J 2 bases; bases outside gene matches: 4. The CDR3 consists of 13 residues. The CDR3 spells CASRDRLTYEQYF. CDR3 DNA sequence: TGTGCCAGCAGGGACAGGCTAACCTACGAGCAGTACTTC.

This chain links TRBV5-1 with TRBJ2-1, with TRBD2 identical over 10 bases. V was clipped by 0 bases and J by 9 bases; unmatched bases: 9. The CDR3 has 16 residues. Germline CDR1 and CDR2: SGHRS and YFSETQ. The CDR3 region is CASSLVAGGLTSEQFF. CDR3 sequence (DNA): TGCGCCAGCAGCTTGGTAGCGGGGGGCCTGACAAGTGAGCAGTTCTTC.

The chain is built from TRBV28 and TRBJ2-1; 10 bases map to TRBD2. This CDR3 spans 16 amino acids. J lost 0 bases, V lost 6 bases, and 5 bases had no gene match. Germline assignment: CDR1 MDHEN and CDR2 SYDVKM. For the CDR3, the DNA is TGTGCCAGCAGACGGACTAGCGGCGCCTCCTACAATGAGCAGTTCTTC. Translation: CASRRTSGASYNEQFF.

The chain has TRBV4-3 and TRBJ2-2; 9 nucleotides align to TRBD2. The germline gives CDR1 LGHNA, CDR2 YSLEER. The CDR3 length is 16 residues. V shed 5 bases and J 7 bases; nucleotides not matched to a gene: 11. This CDR3 is CASSEALAGVFGELFF. CDR3 nucleotides: TGCGCCAGCAGCGAAGCCTTAGCGGGGGTTTTCGGGGAGCTGTTTTTT.

The chain couples TRBV6-1 to TRBJ1-2; D uncertain. The length of the CDR3 is 14 residues. The V and J ends lost 3 bases and 6 bases respectively, with 14 bases between them. Germline-derived CDR1 and CDR2 are MNHNS and SASEGT. This CDR3 is CASSDPPRVHGYTF. In nucleotides, the CDR3 is TGTGCCAGCAGTGACCCCCCGAGGGTACATGGCTACACCTTC.

This sequence joins TRBV27 and TRBJ1-2; D is ambiguous. V was clipped by 6 bases and J by 3 bases, with 8 bases between them. The CDR3 contains 12 residues. The V gene's germline CDR1 is MNHEY and CDR2 SMNVEV (reference sequence). The CDR3 reads CASRGEDYGYTF. Written as DNA, the CDR3 is TGTGCCAGCAGGGGCGAAGACTATGGCTACACCTTC.

This chain uses TRBV7-2 with TRBJ2-1; 7 bases line up with TRBD2. The germline CDR1 and CDR2 sequences are SGHTA and FQGNSA. The CDR3 length is 15 residues. V gave up 0 bases and J gave up 6 bases; unmatched junction bases: 5. The CDR3 here is CASSLAGGPFNEQFF. The CDR3 DNA is TGTGCCAGCAGCTTAGCGGGAGGGCCGTTCAATGAGCAGTTCTTC.

The chain carries TRBV5-6 and TRBJ2-7; D is perhaps TRBD1 (5 bases). Germline CDR1 SGHDT, CDR2 YYEEEE. The CDR3 is made up of 16 amino acids. The V and J ends lost 1 base and 2 bases respectively, with 16 bases between them. Here the CDR3 DNA reads TGTGCCAGCAGCTTGCTTGGTTGGGGCACAACCTACGAGCAGTACTTC. Protein sequence: CASSLLGWGTTYEQYF.

CDR3 nucleotides: TGCAGCGTCGGAGTGGCGGGAGGGCCGGAGACCCAGTACTTC. Amino acids: CSVGVAGGPETQYF. The chain is built from TRBV29-1 and TRBJ2-5, with 9 bases fitting TRBD2. The CDR3 has 14 residues. CDR1 and CDR2 (germline): SQVTM, ANQGSEA. The J segment lost 5 bases and the V segment lost 6 bases, leaving 10 bases of the junction unmatched.

Here the CDR3 reads CASSQDQDSGRYTF. The CDR3 nucleotides are TGCGCCAGCAGCCAAGATCAGGACAGTGGGCGCTACACCTTC. The gene calls are TRBV4-3 and TRBJ1-2, with D possibly matching TRBD1 (6 bases). The ends were cut back, 0 bases at V and 9 bases at J, with 14 bases in the middle. CDR3 length: 14 residues. From germline, CDR1 is LGHNA and CDR2 YSLEER.

Written as DNA, the CDR3 is TGTGCCAGCAGTTCATTCTACGAGCAGTACTTC. Protein: CASSSFYEQYF. J is TRBJ2-7 and V is TRBV6-5; no clear D gene. Germline V gene sequence: CDR1 MNHEY, CDR2 SVGAGI. This CDR3 is built from 11 residues. V gave up 4 bases and J gave up 3 bases, with 4 bases separating them.

This clone was observed a few times. V is TRBV29-1 and J is TRBJ2-2; 8 nucleotides line up with TRBD2. CDR3 length equals 14 residues. The trim removed 3 bases at V and 0 bases at J, leaving 0 bases unmatched. The germline V gene encodes CDR1 SQVTM and CDR2 ANQGSEA. The CDR3 DNA is TGCAGCGTTGAGGGACTAGCGAACACCGGGGAGCTGTTTTTT. Translated: CSVEGLANTGELFF.

The CDR3: CSVDGGEAFF. The CDR3 coding sequence is TGCAGCGTTGATGGCGGTGAAGCTTTCTTT. The chain uses TRBV29-1 and TRBJ1-1; D ambiguous. V lost 3 bases, J lost 7 bases, and 6 bases lay in between. The CDR3 covers 10 residues. Germline V gene sequence: CDR1 SQVTM, CDR2 ANQGSEA.